The 19 T cell receptor beta chains below come from one sample, sequenced in a study of cytomegalovirus exposure and HLA in healthy donors. Primers included in the PCR were 60 Vbeta and 13 Jbeta primers. The protocol was immunoSEQ multiplex PCR, while the TCRdb copy is restricted to in-frame clones and leaves out a portion. The profile shows around 200,000 clones, 75% to 90% of them singletons. The sequenced material came from PBMCs. The receptors stem from a woman younger than 45 in good health and CMV-seronegative.

This sequence joins TRBV6-4 and TRBJ2-5, with D perhaps TRBD1 (5 bases). The end of the DNA is better explained by TRBJ2-7, so the J call may be wrong. Germline V gene sequence: CDR1 MRHNA, CDR2 SNTAGT. CDR3 size: 11 residues. The CDR3 region has the DNA TGTGCCAGCAGCGACAGCAACGAGCAGTACTTC. Amino acid sequence: CASSDSNEQYF.

This chain joins TRBV7-9 and TRBJ2-1; 10 positions match TRBD1. Germline V gene sequence: CDR1 SEHNR, CDR2 FQNEAQ (reference sequence). V shed 8 bases and J 9 bases; nucleotides not matched to a gene: 10. This CDR3 has 14 amino acids. CDR3 sequence reads: CASGWGQGLFEQFF. Written as DNA, the CDR3 is TGTGCCAGCGGGTGGGGACAGGGGCTATTTGAGCAGTTCTTC.

V gene TRBV9 combines with J gene TRBJ2-7; perhaps TRBD2 as D (5 bases). CDR1 and CDR2 from the germline V gene are SGDLS and YYNGEE. Deletions cut 3 bases from V and 6 bases from J, with 13 bases between. CDR3 size: 13 residues. CDR3 sequence reads: CASSGRGGGEQYF. CDR3 nucleotide sequence: TGTGCCAGCAGCGGCCGAGGAGGTGGCGAGCAGTACTTC.

The V call is TRBV19, the J call TRBJ2-1; 8 positions agree with TRBD2. The CDR3 runs to 16 residues. The trim removed 5 bases at V and 3 bases at J, leaving 9 bases unmatched. Germline loops: CDR1 LNHDA, CDR2 SQIVND (reference sequence). This CDR3 is CASSRKREYYYNEQFF. DNA for the CDR3: TGTGCCAGTAGTCGTAAGCGGGAGTATTACTACAATGAGCAGTTCTTC.

The rearrangement uses TRBV29-1 and TRBJ2-5; tentatively, D is TRBD2 (5 bases). There are 15 residues in the CDR3. In germline, CDR1 is SQVTM, CDR2 ANQGSEA. V gave up 5 bases and J gave up 4 bases, with 20 bases separating them. CDR3 bases: TGCAGCGTTCCTCATATCGGGATGAGAGGAGAGACCCAGTACTTC. This codes for CSVPHIGMRGETQYF.

Concerning this clone itself: The germline gene is not matched at one end of the junction; a read error may be the cause. The chain joins TRBV7-9 to TRBJ2-7; TRBD2 matches 14 bases. The germline V gene has CDR1 SEHNR and CDR2 FQNEAQ (reference sequence). The CDR3 loop spans 16 amino acids. CDR3 nucleotide sequence: TGTTCCAGCAGCTTGGGGACTAGCGGGAGCGGGTACGAGCAGTACTTC. Its translation is CSSSLGTSGSGYEQYF.

V and J are TRBV4-1 and TRBJ1-2; tentative D call: TRBD1 (6 bases). The CDR3 is 15 amino acids. With 1 base removed from V and 3 bases from J, the gap between germline ends came to 12 bases. CDR1 MGHRA and CDR2 YSYEKL come from the germline V gene. CDR3 bases: TGCGCCAGCAGCCAAGCAACAGGGAATGACTATGGCTACACCTTC. This codes for CASSQATGNDYGYTF.

This chain joins TRBV27 and TRBJ2-6; D is unclear. Germline V gives CDR1 MNHEY, CDR2 SMNVEV (reference sequence). The CDR3 length is 14 residues. Trimming stripped 2 bases from V and 0 bases from J, with 2 bases between. The CDR3 nucleotides read TGTGCCAGCAGTTTACACTCTGGGGCCAACGTCCTGACTTTC. The encoded protein is CASSLHSGANVLTF.

This chain joins TRBV19 and TRBJ2-4; D may be TRBD1 (6 bases). Trimming took 3 bases from V and 6 from J, leaving 15 bases between them. This CDR3 has 15 amino acids. The V gene's germline CDR1 is LNHDA and CDR2 SQIVND (reference sequence). The CDR3 region is CASSMGRGLGNIQYF. CDR3 sequence (DNA): TGTGCCAGTAGTATGGGCAGGGGCCTTGGAAACATTCAGTACTTC.

The J gene is TRBJ1-1, the V gene TRBV6-1, with 8 nucleotides matching TRBD1. With V trimmed by 7 bases and J by 5 bases, 3 bases remained unmatched. From germline, CDR1 is MNHNS and CDR2 SASEGT. CDR3 length: 12 residues. CDR3 nucleotide sequence: TGTGCCAGCATTCGGACAGGGACTGAAGCTTTCTTT. Translated: CASIRTGTEAFF.

V usage is TRBV5-1 and J usage is TRBJ2-3; a weak D match, TRBD2 (6 bases). The CDR3 spans 14 residues. Germline values: CDR1 SGHRS, CDR2 YFSETQ. The V and J ends lost 7 bases and 2 bases respectively, with 14 bases between them. This CDR3 is CASCGIDPTDTQYF. Written as DNA, the CDR3 is TGCGCCAGCTGCGGGATAGACCCCACAGATACGCAGTATTTT.

V gene TRBV27 combines with J gene TRBJ2-3; D is ambiguous. Per the germline V gene, CDR1 is MNHEY and CDR2 is SMNVEV (reference sequence). Trimming took off 2 bases at V and 4 bases at J, with 7 bases between the two ends. The CDR3 is made up of 13 amino acids. The CDR3 loop reads CASSLLDSDTQYF. Here the CDR3 DNA reads TGTGCCAGCAGTTTACTAGATTCAGATACGCAGTATTTT.

This chain connects TRBV7-9 to TRBJ2-7, with D perhaps TRBD2 (7 bases). This CDR3 has 15 residues. From germline, CDR1 is SEHNR and CDR2 FQNEAQ (reference sequence). The ends were cut back, 2 bases at V and 3 bases at J, with 14 bases in the middle. CDR3 coding DNA: TGTGCCAGCAGCTTATTGGGAGGGGGGAACTACGAGCAGTACTTC. Translating gives CASSLLGGGNYEQYF.

This chain links TRBV2 with TRBJ2-2, with D possibly matching TRBD2 (6 bases). The CDR3 loop spans 14 amino acids. V lost 7 bases to trimming and J lost 6 bases, with 15 bases between them. Germline V gene sequence: CDR1 SNHLY, CDR2 FYNNEI. The CDR3 DNA reads as TGTGCCAGCATGGGCTGGACGGGGGCCGGGGAGCTGTTTTTT. Protein sequence: CASMGWTGAGELFF.

The chain recombines TRBV28 with TRBJ2-7, with TRBD1 as a possible D gene (5 bases). This CDR3 region has 14 residues. Germline V gene lookup returns CDR1 MDHEN and CDR2 SYDVKM. Trimming removed 4 bases from V and 4 bases from J, with 14 bases in between. The CDR3 DNA follows: TGTGCCAGCAGTTACCCCAGGGAACCATACGAGCAGTACTTC. This sequence encodes CASSYPREPYEQYF.

The rearrangement uses TRBV30 and TRBJ2-7, with 8 bases aligning to TRBD1. Trimming at V came to 5 bases and at J to 6 bases, leaving 9 bases not matched to a gene. This CDR3 region has 13 residues. Germline assignment: CDR1 GTSNPN and CDR2 SVGIG (reference sequence). The CDR3 bases are TGTGCCTGGCAGGGGGCATTCCTGACCGAGCAGTACTTC. This gives the protein CAWQGAFLTEQYF.

The chain is built from TRBV6-1 and TRBJ1-3, with D perhaps matching TRBD1 (6 bases). The CDR3 has 15 amino acids. Per germline, CDR1 MNHNS and CDR2 SASEGT. Trimming took off 1 base at V and 3 bases at J, with 10 bases between the two ends. The CDR3 here is CASSEGVQGGNTIYF. Here the CDR3 DNA reads TGTGCCAGCAGTGAAGGAGTACAGGGTGGAAACACCATATATTTT.

This clone was detected only once. This chain links TRBV11-2 with TRBJ2-7; TRBD1 aligns across 10 bases. This CDR3 has 13 residues. After removal of 5 bases from V and 7 bases from J, the junction contained 5 bases not matched to a gene. Germline CDR1 SGHAT, CDR2 FQNNGV. The CDR3 coding sequence is TGTGCCAGCAGCCGGGACAGGGGTCGAGAGCAGTACTTC. Encoded protein: CASSRDRGREQYF. Full variable domain (rest looked up from reference TRBV11-2 and TRBJ2-7): EAGVAQSPRYKIIEKRQSVAFWCNPISGHATLYWYQQILGQGPKLLIQFQNNGVVDDSQLPKDRFSAERLKGVDSTLKIQPAKLEDSAVYLCASSRDRGREQYFGPGTRLTVT.

In nucleotides, the CDR3 is TGTGCCAGCAGCTTAGGCGACAGAGCTACAGATACGCAGTATTTT. The encoded protein is CASSLGDRATDTQYF. The gene calls are TRBV7-6 and TRBJ2-3; the D gene is possibly TRBD1 (5 bases). V was trimmed by 1 base and J by 3 bases, leaving 11 bases between them. The germline gives CDR1 SGHVS, CDR2 FNYEAQ. This CDR3 contains 15 residues.